This T cell receptor beta chain was observed in a study of response to subunit inactivated influenza vaccine. The CDR3 has 15 residues. The V gene's germline CDR1 is SNHLY and CDR2 FYNNEI. V trimming: 5 bases; J trimming: 2 bases; junction bases outside the gene matches: 8. TCRdb reprocessed the RT-PCR reads with MiXCR, giving one entry per CDR3 protein. The data contain roughly 500,000 distinct CDR3 sequences, around a quarter of them seen just once; the ten biggest clones take up approximately 2.9%. This sample was shared with a second study, whose subject was T cells expressing NK-cell markers. That report adds: UMIs accompanied the 5'RACE template switching by which TCR beta cDNA was made. Several experiments employed an anti-gamma-delta TCR antibody to confine sorting to alpha-beta TCR T cells.

This clonotype originated in a man aged 45 to 65 who received an inactivated influenza vaccine. This chain connects TRBV2 to TRBJ2-5; 7 bases agree with TRBD2. The sample was CD4+ T cells sorted from PBMCs, taken less than 13 days after vaccination. The DNA of the CDR3 is TGTGCCAGCAGTTCTCCGGGACTAACTCAAGAGACCCAGTACTTC. Amino acids: CASSSPGLTQETQYF.